This T cell receptor (beta chain) is drawn from a study of blood T cells in healthy people across ages. For the second PCR, which ran for roughly 6 to 12 cycles, a sample-barcoded 5' primer and a J-beta primer mix were used. Through a template-switch adaptor with 12 random nucleotides, each cDNA molecule received a tag. TCRdb re-called the 5' RACE reads through MiXCR, storing one row per CDR3 protein. The sample gives 1.5 million to 2 million distinct CDR3 sequences, 34% of which show up once; about 11% is in the top ten. To note about this clonotype: Antigen: not known.

Study outcomes and limitations: Greater diversity and more naive CD4+ cells were seen in long-lived donors than in aged donors.

Trimming removed 1 base from V and 6 bases from J, with 13 bases in between. Germline CDR1 and CDR2: SGHRS and YFSETQ. CDR3 length: 14 amino acids. The chain is built from TRBV5-1 and TRBJ1-2; D might be TRBD1 (5 bases). The sequence came from a woman in her 30s in good health. Material for sequencing was blood. The DNA for the CDR3 is TGCGCCAGCAGCTTGAGCTGGGGGGAAGATGGCTACACCTTC. It encodes CASSLSWGEDGYTF.